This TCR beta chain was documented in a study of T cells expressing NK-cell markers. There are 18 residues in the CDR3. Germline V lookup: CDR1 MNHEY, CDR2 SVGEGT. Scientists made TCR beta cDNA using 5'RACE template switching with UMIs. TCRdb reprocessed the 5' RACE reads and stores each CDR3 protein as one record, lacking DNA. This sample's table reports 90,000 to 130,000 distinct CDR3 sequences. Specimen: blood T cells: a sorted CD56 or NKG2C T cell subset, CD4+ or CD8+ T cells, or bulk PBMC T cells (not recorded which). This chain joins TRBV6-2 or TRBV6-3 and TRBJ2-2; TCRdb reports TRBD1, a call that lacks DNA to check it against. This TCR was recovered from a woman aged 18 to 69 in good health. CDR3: CASSYTPPRDRNTGELFF.